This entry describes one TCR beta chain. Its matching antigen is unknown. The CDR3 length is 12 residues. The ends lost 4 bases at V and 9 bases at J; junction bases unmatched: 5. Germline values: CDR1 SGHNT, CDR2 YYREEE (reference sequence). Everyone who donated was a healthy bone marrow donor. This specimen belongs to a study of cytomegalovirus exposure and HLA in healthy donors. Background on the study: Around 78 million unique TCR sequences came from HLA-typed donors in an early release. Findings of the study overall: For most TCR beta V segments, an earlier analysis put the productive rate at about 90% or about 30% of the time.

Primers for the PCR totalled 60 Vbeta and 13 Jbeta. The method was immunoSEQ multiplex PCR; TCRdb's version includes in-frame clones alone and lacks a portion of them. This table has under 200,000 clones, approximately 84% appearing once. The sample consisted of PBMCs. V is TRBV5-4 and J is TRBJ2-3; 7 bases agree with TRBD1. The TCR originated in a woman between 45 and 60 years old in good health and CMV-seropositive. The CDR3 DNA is TGTGCCAGCAGCGGGGGACAGTTAACGCAGTATTTT. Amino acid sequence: CASSGGQLTQYF.